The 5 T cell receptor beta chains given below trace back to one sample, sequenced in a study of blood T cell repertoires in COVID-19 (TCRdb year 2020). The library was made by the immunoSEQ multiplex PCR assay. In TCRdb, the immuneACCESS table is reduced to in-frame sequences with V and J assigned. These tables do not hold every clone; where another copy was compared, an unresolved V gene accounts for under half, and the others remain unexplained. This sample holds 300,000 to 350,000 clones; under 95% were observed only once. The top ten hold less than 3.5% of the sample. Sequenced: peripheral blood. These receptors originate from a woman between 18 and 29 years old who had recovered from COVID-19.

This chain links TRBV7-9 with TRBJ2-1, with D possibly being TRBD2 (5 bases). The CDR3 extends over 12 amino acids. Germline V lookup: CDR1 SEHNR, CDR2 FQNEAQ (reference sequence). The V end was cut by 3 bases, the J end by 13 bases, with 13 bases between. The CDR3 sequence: CASSFFGRGQFF. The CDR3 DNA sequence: TGTGCCAGCAGCTTTTTCGGCCGGGGACAGTTCTTC. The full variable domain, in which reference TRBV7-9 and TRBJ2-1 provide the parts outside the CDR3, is DTGVSQNPRHKITKRGQNVTFRCDPISEHNRLYWYRQTLGQGPEFLTYFQNEAQLEKSRLLSDRFSAERPKGSFSTLEIQRTEQGDSAMYLCASSFFGRGQFFGPGTRLTVL.

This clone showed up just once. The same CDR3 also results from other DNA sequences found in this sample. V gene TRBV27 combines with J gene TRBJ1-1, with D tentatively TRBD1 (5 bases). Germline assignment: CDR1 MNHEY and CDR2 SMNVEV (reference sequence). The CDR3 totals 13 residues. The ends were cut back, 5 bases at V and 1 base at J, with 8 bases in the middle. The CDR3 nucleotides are TGTGCCAGCAGTCTAGGACAGAACACTGAAGCTTTCTTT. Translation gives CASSLGQNTEAFF.

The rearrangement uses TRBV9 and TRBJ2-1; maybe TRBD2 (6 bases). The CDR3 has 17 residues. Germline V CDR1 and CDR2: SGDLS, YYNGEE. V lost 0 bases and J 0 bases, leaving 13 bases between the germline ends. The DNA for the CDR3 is TGTGCCAGCAGCGTAGCGGGCGGGGTCAGCTCCTACAATGAGCAGTTCTTC. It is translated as CASSVAGGVSSYNEQFF.

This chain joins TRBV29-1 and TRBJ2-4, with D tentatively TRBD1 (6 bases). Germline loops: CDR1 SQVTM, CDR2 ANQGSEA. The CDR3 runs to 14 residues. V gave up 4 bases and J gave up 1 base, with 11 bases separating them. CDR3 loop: CSVVTGFAKNIQYF. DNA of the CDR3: TGCAGCGTTGTTACAGGGTTTGCCAAAAACATTCAGTACTTC.

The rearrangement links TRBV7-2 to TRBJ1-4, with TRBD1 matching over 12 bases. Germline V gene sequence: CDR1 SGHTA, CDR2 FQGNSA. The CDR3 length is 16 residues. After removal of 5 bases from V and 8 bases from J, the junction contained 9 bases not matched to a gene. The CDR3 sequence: CASSHRDRGPEEKLFF. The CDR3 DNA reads TGTGCCAGCAGCCATCGGGACAGGGGGCCCGAGGAAAAACTGTTTTTT.